Listed here are 16 T cell receptor beta chains from one sample, sequenced in a study of cytomegalovirus exposure and HLA in healthy donors. The table came from immunoSEQ multiplex PCR; TCRdb's copy has only in-frame clones and leaves some out. There are 130,000 to 150,000 clones in the sample; 70% to 90% occur only once, and roughly 7.7% lies in the top ten. Sequenced sample: PBMCs. The origin of the receptors is a woman younger than 30 in good health and CMV-seropositive.

The V and J genes are TRBV5-1 and TRBJ1-1, with 9 bases fitting TRBD1. After removal of 3 bases from V and 4 bases from J, the junction contained 4 bases not matched to a gene. Germline loops: CDR1 SGHRS, CDR2 YFSETQ. The CDR3 covers 14 residues. The CDR3 DNA sequence: TGCGCCAGCAGCTCTACAGGGGGCTTCACTGAAGCTTTCTTT. Encoded protein: CASSSTGGFTEAFF.

V gene TRBV28 combines with J gene TRBJ2-7; 8 bases agree with TRBD1. V was clipped by 5 bases and J by 4 bases; unmatched bases: 10. Germline-derived CDR1 and CDR2 are MDHEN and SYDVKM. There are 15 residues in the CDR3. The CDR3 coding sequence is TGTGCCAGCAGTCTAATGACAGGGGTTAGGTACGAGCAGTACTTC. It specifies CASSLMTGVRYEQYF.

The chain is built from TRBV27 and TRBJ2-1; TRBD2 matches at 8 bases. The CDR3 spans 16 residues. The germline V gene has CDR1 MNHEY and CDR2 SMNVEV (reference sequence). V was clipped by 1 base and J by 4 bases; unmatched bases: 6. The CDR3 bases are TGTGCCAGCAGTTTATTGGGCGGGAGGCCATACAATGAGCAGTTCTTC. This encodes CASSLLGGRPYNEQFF.

This chain connects TRBV5-8 to TRBJ1-1; 7 bases are a match to TRBD1. This CDR3 contains 13 residues. The ends lost 4 bases at V and 3 bases at J; junction bases unmatched: 3. Germline V gives CDR1 SGHTS, CDR2 YDEGEE. This CDR3 reads CASSRDRDTEAFF. In DNA form, the CDR3 reads TGTGCCAGCAGCCGTGACAGGGACACTGAAGCTTTCTTT. Filled out from reference TRBV5-8 and TRBJ1-1, the complete variable domain reads EAGVTQSPTHLIKTRGQQATLRCSPISGHTSVYWYQQALGLGLQFLLWYDEGEERNRGNFPPRFSGRQFPNYSSELNVNALELEDSALYLCASSRDRDTEAFFGQGTRLTVV.

This rearrangement joins TRBV6-6 to TRBJ1-3; D may be TRBD1 (5 bases). This CDR3 spans 16 amino acids. In germline, CDR1 is MNHNY, CDR2 SVGAGI (reference sequence). V lost 2 bases to trimming and J lost 7 bases, with 18 bases between them. The CDR3 nucleotides read TGTGCCAGCAGTTACAGGGAGGGCAGGGACGGTAACACCATATATTTT. Protein sequence: CASSYREGRDGNTIYF.

Comment on this clone: This sample includes further DNA sequences coding for the same CDR3. The chain combines TRBV9 with TRBJ1-4, with TRBD1 as a possible D gene (5 bases). The CDR3 length is 14 residues. CDR1 and CDR2 from the germline V gene are SGDLS and YYNGEE. Trimming took off 4 bases at V and 3 bases at J, with 10 bases between the two ends. This CDR3 is CASSSQGSNEKLFF. In DNA, the CDR3 is TGTGCCAGCAGCAGCCAGGGCTCTAATGAAAAACTGTTTTTT.

The rearrangement uses TRBV6-1 and TRBJ1-1, with D possibly being TRBD1 (5 bases). The CDR3 loop spans 14 amino acids. Per the germline V gene, CDR1 is MNHNS and CDR2 is SASEGT. The ends were cut back, 9 bases at V and 4 bases at J, with 18 bases in the middle. The CDR3 region is CASRSQGSGTEAFF. The CDR3 DNA is TGTGCCAGTAGATCCCAGGGTAGTGGCACTGAAGCTTTCTTT.

The rearrangement uses TRBV6-4 and TRBJ2-3, with a weak D call TRBD2 (7 bases). CDR1 and CDR2 (germline): MRHNA, SNTAGT. The V end lost 2 bases, the J end lost 0 bases, and 9 bases lay between the germline ends. This CDR3 is 15 amino acids long. The CDR3 nucleotides are TGTGCCAGCAGTGACGGGGGGGCTAGCACAGATACGCAGTATTTT. It codes for CASSDGGASTDTQYF.

This chain links TRBV10-3 with TRBJ2-7; 8 bases agree with TRBD2. The CDR3 loop spans 14 amino acids. CDR1 is ENHRY and CDR2 is SYGVKD in the germline V gene. J lost 3 bases, V lost 11 bases, and 12 bases had no gene match. CDR3 loop: CASKPAGGLYEQYF. The CDR3 bases are TGTGCCTCAAAGCCCGCGGGGGGCCTCTACGAGCAGTACTTC.

The rearrangement links TRBV19 to TRBJ2-7, with D maybe TRBD1 (6 bases). Germline CDR1 is LNHDA and CDR2 is SQIVND (reference sequence). This CDR3 spans 12 amino acids. Trimming removed 4 bases from V and 3 bases from J, with 7 bases in between. CDR3 in amino acids: CASSTQGYEQYF. CDR3 DNA: TGTGCCAGTAGTACACAGGGCTACGAGCAGTACTTC.

The chain couples TRBV28 to TRBJ1-6, with D tentatively TRBD1 (5 bases). Trimming shortened V by 6 bases and J by 0 bases, and 15 bases separated the two germline ends. This CDR3 spans 17 amino acids. Germline CDR1 and CDR2: MDHEN and SYDVKM. This CDR3 reads CASSSQTGSSYNSPLHF. Here the CDR3 DNA reads TGTGCCAGCAGCTCACAAACAGGTAGCTCCTATAATTCACCCCTCCACTTT.

This chain uses TRBV28 with TRBJ1-2; 7 nucleotides align to TRBD1. J lost 7 bases, V lost 5 bases, and 10 bases had no gene match. The CDR3 has 14 amino acids. Germline lookup yields CDR1 MDHEN and CDR2 SYDVKM. The CDR3 spells CASSPRTTGTGYTF. In DNA form, the CDR3 reads TGTGCCAGCAGTCCTAGGACGACAGGGACTGGCTACACCTTC.

This chain joins TRBV7-9 and TRBJ2-1, with a weak D call TRBD1 (5 bases). Trimming took off 0 bases at V and 10 bases at J, with 10 bases between the two ends. Looked up from germline, CDR1 is SEHNR and CDR2 is FQNEAQ (reference sequence). The CDR3 runs to 13 residues. CDR3 in DNA: TGTGCCAGCAGCTTAGCCTGGGGCGCCGAGCAGTTCTTC. It is translated as CASSLAWGAEQFF.

The chain uses TRBV5-1 and TRBJ2-3; 13 bases are a match to TRBD2. This CDR3 is 17 amino acids long. J lost 0 bases, V lost 4 bases, and 5 bases had no gene match. Germline V gives CDR1 SGHRS, CDR2 YFSETQ. CDR3 loop: CASSPGLAGVSTDTQYF. The DNA for the CDR3 is TGCGCCAGCAGCCCTGGACTAGCGGGGGTTAGCACAGATACGCAGTATTTT.

The chain joins TRBV7-9 to TRBJ2-3, with 10 bases identical to TRBD2. CDR3 length: 17 amino acids. CDR1 is SEHNR and CDR2 is FQNEAQ in the germline V gene (reference sequence). Unmatched junction bases numbered 6, after V lost 1 base and J lost 2 bases. In DNA, the CDR3 is TGTGCCAGCAGCTTAGAACCTAGCGGGAGAGTCACAGATACGCAGTATTTT. This codes for CASSLEPSGRVTDTQYF. Full variable domain (outside the CDR3, taken from reference TRBV7-9 and TRBJ2-3): DTGVSQNPRHKITKRGQNVTFRCDPISEHNRLYWYRQTLGQGPEFLTYFQNEAQLEKSRLLSDRFSAERPKGSFSTLEIQRTEQGDSAMYLCASSLEPSGRVTDTQYFGPGTRLTVL.

The V and J genes are TRBV5-6 and TRBJ2-3, with TRBD1 identical over 7 bases. Per germline, CDR1 SGHDT and CDR2 YYEEEE. The length of the CDR3 is 15 residues. The trim removed 0 bases at V and 6 bases at J, leaving 7 bases unmatched. DNA for the CDR3: TGTGCCAGCAGCTTGGGACAGGGTATGTTGGATACGCAGTATTTT. It codes for CASSLGQGMLDTQYF.